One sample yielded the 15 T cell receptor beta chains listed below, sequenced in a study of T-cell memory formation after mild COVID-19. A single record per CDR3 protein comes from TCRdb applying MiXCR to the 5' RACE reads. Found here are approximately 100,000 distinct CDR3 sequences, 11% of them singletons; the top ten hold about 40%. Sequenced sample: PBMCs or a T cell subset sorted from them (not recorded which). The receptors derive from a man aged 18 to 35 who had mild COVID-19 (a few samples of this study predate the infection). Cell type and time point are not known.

The CDR3 spells CASSLALRSDTQYF. The CDR3 nucleotides are TGTGCCAGCAGCTTAGCGTTGAGGTCAGATACGCAGTATTTT. V and J are TRBV7-4 and TRBJ2-3; D unclear. This CDR3 spans 14 amino acids. Germline loops: CDR1 SGHVT, CDR2 SQSDAQ. Trimming cost V 0 bases and J 4 bases, with 8 bases left between them.

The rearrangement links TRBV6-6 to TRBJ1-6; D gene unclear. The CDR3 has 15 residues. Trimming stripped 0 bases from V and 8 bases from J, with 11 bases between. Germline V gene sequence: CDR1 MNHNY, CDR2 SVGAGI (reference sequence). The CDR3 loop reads CASSYSIREDSPLHF. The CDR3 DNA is TGTGCCAGCAGTTACTCGATTAGGGAGGATTCACCCCTCCACTTT.

CDR3 bases: TGTGCCAGCAGCAAAGCGAGGGGCAGGGCGATAGCCAAAAACATTCAGTACTTC. Its protein is CASSKARGRAIAKNIQYF. The V and J genes are TRBV21-1 and TRBJ2-4; no DNA check was done on the table's D call, TRBD1. TRBV21-1 is marked as a pseudogene. CDR3 size: 18 residues.

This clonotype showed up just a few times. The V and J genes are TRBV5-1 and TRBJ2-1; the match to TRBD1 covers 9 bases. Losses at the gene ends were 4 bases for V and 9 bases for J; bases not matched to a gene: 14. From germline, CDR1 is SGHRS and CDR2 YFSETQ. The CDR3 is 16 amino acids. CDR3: CASSTAKGQGGSEQFF. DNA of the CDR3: TGCGCCAGCAGCACGGCAAAGGGACAGGGAGGGAGTGAGCAGTTCTTC.

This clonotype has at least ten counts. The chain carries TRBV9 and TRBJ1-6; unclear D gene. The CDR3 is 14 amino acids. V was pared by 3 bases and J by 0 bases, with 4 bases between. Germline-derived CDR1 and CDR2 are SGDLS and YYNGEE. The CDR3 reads CASSESSYNSPLHF. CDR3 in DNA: TGTGCCAGCAGCGAAAGCTCCTATAATTCACCCCTCCACTTT. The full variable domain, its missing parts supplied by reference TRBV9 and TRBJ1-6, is DSGVTQTPKHLITATGQRVTLRCSPRSGDLSVYWYQQSLDQGLQFLIQYYNGEERAKGNILERFSAQQFPDLHSELNLSSLELGDSALYFCASSESSYNSPLHFGNGTRLTVT.

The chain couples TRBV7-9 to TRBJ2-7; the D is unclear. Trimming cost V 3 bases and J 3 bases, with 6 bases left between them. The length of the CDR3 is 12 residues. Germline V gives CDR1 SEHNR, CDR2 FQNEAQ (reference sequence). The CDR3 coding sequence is TGTGCCAGCAGCTTGCTTTACTACGAGCAGTACTTC. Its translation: CASSLLYYEQYF.

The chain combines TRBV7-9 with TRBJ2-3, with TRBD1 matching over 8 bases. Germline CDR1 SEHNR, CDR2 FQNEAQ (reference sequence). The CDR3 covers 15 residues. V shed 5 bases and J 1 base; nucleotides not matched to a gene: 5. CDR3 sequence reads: CASSPGTGRTDTQYF. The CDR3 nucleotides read TGTGCCAGCAGCCCCGGGACAGGACGCACAGATACGCAGTATTTT.

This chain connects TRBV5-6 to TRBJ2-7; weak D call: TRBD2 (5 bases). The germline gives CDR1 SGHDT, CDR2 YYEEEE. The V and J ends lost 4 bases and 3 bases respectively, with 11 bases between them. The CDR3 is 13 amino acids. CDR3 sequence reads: CASSQDFSYEQYV. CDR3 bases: TGTGCCAGCAGCCAGGACTTTAGCTACGAGCAGTACGTC.

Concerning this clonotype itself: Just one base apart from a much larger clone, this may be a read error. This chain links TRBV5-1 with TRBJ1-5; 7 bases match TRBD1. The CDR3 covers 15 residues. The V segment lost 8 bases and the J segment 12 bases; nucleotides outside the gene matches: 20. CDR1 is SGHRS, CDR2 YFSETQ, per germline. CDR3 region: CARIPRTGHMPSQHF. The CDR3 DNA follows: TGCGCCAGGATCCCTCGGACAGGCCATATGCCAAGCCAGCATTTT.

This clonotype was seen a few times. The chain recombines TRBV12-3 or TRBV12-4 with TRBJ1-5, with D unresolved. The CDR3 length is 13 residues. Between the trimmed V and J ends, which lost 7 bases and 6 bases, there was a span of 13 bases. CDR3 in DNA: TGTGCCAGCACCCACCCCGATAGTCAGCCCCAGCATTTT. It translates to CASTHPDSQPQHF.

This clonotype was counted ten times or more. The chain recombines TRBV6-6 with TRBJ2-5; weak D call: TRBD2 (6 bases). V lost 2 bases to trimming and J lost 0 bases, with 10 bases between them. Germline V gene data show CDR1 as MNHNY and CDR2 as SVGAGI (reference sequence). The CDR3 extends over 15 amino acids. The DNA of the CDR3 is TGTGCCAGCAGTTACGGCGGGGTAAACCAAGAGACCCAGTACTTC. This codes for CASSYGGVNQETQYF.

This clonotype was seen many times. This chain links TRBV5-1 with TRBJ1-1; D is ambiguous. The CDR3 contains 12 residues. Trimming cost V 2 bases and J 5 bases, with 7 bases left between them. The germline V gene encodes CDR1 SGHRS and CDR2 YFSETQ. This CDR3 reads CASSLLGTEAFF. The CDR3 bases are TGCGCCAGCAGCTTACTGGGGACTGAAGCTTTCTTT. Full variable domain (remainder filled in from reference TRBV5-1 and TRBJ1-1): KAGVTQTPRYLIKTRGQQVTLSCSPISGHRSVSWYQQTPGQGLQFLFEYFSETQRNKGNFPGRFSGRQFSNSRSEMNVSTLELGDSALYLCASSLLGTEAFFGQGTRLTVV.

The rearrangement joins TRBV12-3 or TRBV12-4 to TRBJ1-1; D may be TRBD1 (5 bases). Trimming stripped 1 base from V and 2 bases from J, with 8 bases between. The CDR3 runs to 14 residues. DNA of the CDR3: TGTGCCAGCAGTTTAGTGGGGCAAAACACTGAAGCTTTCTTT. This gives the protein CASSLVGQNTEAFF.

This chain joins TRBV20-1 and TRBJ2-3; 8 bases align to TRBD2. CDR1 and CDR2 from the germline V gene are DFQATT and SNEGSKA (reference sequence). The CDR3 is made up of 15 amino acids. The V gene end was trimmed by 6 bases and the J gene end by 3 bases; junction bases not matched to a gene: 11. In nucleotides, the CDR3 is TGCAGTGCAGCCGCACTAGCGGTGAGGACAGATACGCAGTATTTT. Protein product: CSAAALAVRTDTQYF.

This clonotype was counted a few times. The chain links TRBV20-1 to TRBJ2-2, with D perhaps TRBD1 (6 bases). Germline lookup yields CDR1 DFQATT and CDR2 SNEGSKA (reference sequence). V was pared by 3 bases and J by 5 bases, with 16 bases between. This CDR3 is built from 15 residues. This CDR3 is CSASRGGLWTGELFF. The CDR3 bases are TGCAGTGCTAGTCGTGGGGGCCTATGGACCGGGGAGCTGTTTTTT.